The 10 T cell receptor beta chains below all came from one sample that was sequenced in a study of early T cells in non-severe SARS-CoV-2 infection. TCRdb reprocessed the 5' RACE reads via MiXCR and lists one record per CDR3 protein. The sample holds about 58,000 distinct CDR3 sequences, more than 9.5% seen once. What was sequenced was whole blood. The receptors were sampled from an adult who was a healthcare worker with PCR-confirmed SARS-CoV-2 infection or an uninfected control (not recorded which).

Many counts were recorded for this clonotype. In DNA, the CDR3 is TGTGCCAGCAGCCTTGACAGGGTAAAGGACGAGCAGTACTTC. Residues: CASSLDRVKDEQYF. The chain recombines TRBV28 with TRBJ2-7; the match to TRBD1 covers 7 bases. CDR1 and CDR2 from the germline V gene are MDHEN and SYDVKM. With 6 bases clipped from V and 5 bases from J, the junction kept 10 bases outside the gene matches. The CDR3 extends over 14 amino acids.

This clonotype was seen repeatedly, ten times or more. The rearrangement uses TRBV10-3 and TRBJ2-7, with a weak D call TRBD2 (5 bases). Deletions cut 0 bases from V and 0 bases from J, with 9 bases between. Germline loops: CDR1 ENHRY, CDR2 SYGVKD. This CDR3 spans 15 amino acids. CDR3 nucleotides: TGTGCCATCAGTGAGTCAGGACTGGACTCCTACGAGCAGTACTTC. Translation: CAISESGLDSYEQYF.

In its sample, this clonotype was seen a few times. V usage is TRBV9 and J usage is TRBJ2-4; tentatively, D is TRBD2 (5 bases). This CDR3 comprises 16 residues. The V gene lost 0 bases and the J gene lost 0 bases, with 10 bases spanning the gap. Germline assignment: CDR1 SGDLS and CDR2 YYNGEE. Here the CDR3 reads CASSVGGPLAKNIQYF. The DNA of the CDR3 is TGTGCCAGCAGCGTAGGCGGGCCCTTAGCCAAAAACATTCAGTACTTC.

This chain joins TRBV7-9 and TRBJ1-1, with D unclear. The V gene lost 3 bases and the J gene lost 0 bases, with 14 bases spanning the gap. In germline, CDR1 is SEHNR, CDR2 FQNEAQ (reference sequence). The CDR3 covers 16 residues. The CDR3 DNA sequence: TGTGCCAGCAGCTTCTGGAGGGAAAGATTGAACACTGAAGCTTTCTTT. As protein: CASSFWRERLNTEAFF.

Remarks on this clonotype: A read error may be the cause here, since a much bigger clone is one base away. The V call is TRBV11-3, the J call TRBJ1-1; D unresolved. The CDR3 length is 15 residues. The V end was cut by 1 base, the J end by 4 bases, with 13 bases between. Germline assignment: CDR1 SGHNT and CDR2 YENEEA. CDR3: CASSLVAGVITEAFF. The CDR3 DNA follows: TGTGCCAGCAGCTTAGTGGCAGGAGTGATCACTGAAGCTTTCTTT.

The sample holds a few counts of this clonotype. V is TRBV6-5 and J is TRBJ2-2; no firm D call. The V gene lost 0 bases and the J gene lost 6 bases, with 8 bases spanning the gap. Germline V gene lookup returns CDR1 MNHEY and CDR2 SVGAGI. This CDR3 spans 14 amino acids. DNA of the CDR3: TGTGCCAGCAGTTACTCGCGGTGGTCCGGGGAGCTGTTTTTT. It specifies CASSYSRWSGELFF.

In nucleotides, the CDR3 is TGTGCCAGCAGCTCACAGGGTAACTCCGGGGAGACCCAGTACTTC. Amino acids: CASSSQGNSGETQYF. The genes are TRBV7-6 and TRBJ2-5; D is possibly TRBD1 (6 bases). The CDR3 runs 15 residues. V lost 4 bases, J lost 5 bases, and 17 bases lay in between. The V gene's germline CDR1 is SGHVS and CDR2 FNYEAQ.

This chain joins TRBV6-5 and TRBJ2-2; perhaps D is TRBD1 or TRBD2 (5 bases each). This CDR3 contains 14 residues. V dropped 7 bases and J dropped 2 bases, with 11 bases sitting between them. The germline V gene encodes CDR1 MNHEY and CDR2 SVGAGI. This CDR3 is CASKRGLNTGELFF. For the CDR3, the DNA is TGTGCCAGCAAACGGGGCCTTAACACCGGGGAGCTGTTTTTT.

The chain recombines TRBV5-1 with TRBJ2-7; TRBD1 aligns across 9 bases. Trimming at V came to 0 bases and at J to 3 bases, leaving 4 bases not matched to a gene. The V gene's germline CDR1 is SGHRS and CDR2 YFSETQ. The CDR3 is 15 amino acids. This chain's CDR3 is CASSLGDRELYEQYF. The CDR3 DNA sequence: TGCGCCAGCAGCTTGGGGGACAGGGAACTCTACGAGCAGTACTTC. The whole variable domain, remainder taken from reference TRBV5-1 and TRBJ2-7, is KAGVTQTPRYLIKTRGQQVTLSCSPISGHRSVSWYQQTPGQGLQFLFEYFSETQRNKGNFPGRFSGRQFSNSRSEMNVSTLELGDSALYLCASSLGDRELYEQYFGPGTRLTVT.

V and J are TRBV12-3 or TRBV12-4 and TRBJ1-1; D remains ambiguous. V lost 5 bases to trimming and J lost 2 bases, with 15 bases between them. This CDR3 is built from 15 residues. The CDR3 spells CASSPPGLPNTEAFF. CDR3 sequence (DNA): TGTGCCAGCAGTCCCCCCGGGCTGCCAAACACTGAAGCTTTCTTT.